This is a list of T cell receptor beta chains from one sample in a study of cytomegalovirus exposure and HLA in healthy donors. Sequencing used immunoSEQ multiplex PCR; TCRdb keeps in-frame clones, though not all of them. The listing contains roughly 78,000 clones. The sample was PBMCs. The receptors derive from a man between 35 and 55 years old in good health and CMV-seronegative. Both conserved end residues are part of each CDR3. The order of the fields is V gene, D gene, J gene, CDR3 protein, CDR3 DNA. A D gene is named only where the DNA matches it firmly.

TRBV30	.	TRBJ2-3	CAWRTLTSTDTQYF	TGTGCCTGGAGGACACTTACTAGCACAGATACGCAGTATTTT
TRBV11-2	.	TRBJ1-6	CASSLDLSGNSPLHF	TGTGCCAGCAGCTTAGATCTTTCGGGTAATTCACCCCTCCACTTT
TRBV30	.	TRBJ1-3	CAERDSGNTIYF	TGTGCGGAGAGGGACTCTGGAAACACCATATATTTT
TRBV10-3	TRBD1	TRBJ1-1	CATPGQSNTEAFF	TGTGCCACCCCGGGACAGTCAAACACTGAAGCTTTCTTT
TRBV10-1	.	TRBJ2-3	CASQDNRVADTQYF	TGCGCCAGTCAGGACAACCGAGTGGCAGATACGCAGTATTTT
TRBV29-1	.	TRBJ1-1	CSVDRLQGNTEAFF	TGCAGCGTTGATCGATTACAGGGGAACACTGAAGCTTTCTTT
TRBV13	.	TRBJ2-1	CASNYLGTIGEQFF	TGTGCCAGCAACTACCTTGGGACAATTGGTGAGCAGTTCTTC
TRBV5-1	TRBD1	TRBJ1-4	CASSATGGSEKLFF	TGCGCCAGCAGCGCGACAGGGGGCAGTGAAAAACTGTTTTTT
TRBV27	.	TRBJ2-2	CASRPRQTAGELFF	TGTGCCAGCAGGCCGAGGCAAACCGCCGGGGAGCTGTTTTTT
TRBV19	TRBD1	TRBJ2-6	CASSPRTGGAYSGANVLTF	TGTGCCAGTAGTCCGAGGACAGGGGGCGCTTACTCTGGGGCCAACGTCCTGACTTTC
TRBV6-4	.	TRBJ2-6	CASSDFGYSASSGANVLTF	TGTGCCAGCAGTGATTTTGGTTACTCCGCTAGCTCTGGGGCCAACGTCCTGACTTTC
TRBV11-2	.	TRBJ2-4	CASSLFLAKNIQYF	TGTGCCAGCAGCTTATTTCTAGCCAAAAACATTCAGTACTTC
TRBV2	TRBD1	TRBJ2-1	CASSEVQGYEQFF	TGTGCCAGCAGTGAAGTACAGGGGTATGAGCAGTTCTTC
TRBV2	.	TRBJ1-6	CASSVIVQNSPLHF	TGTGCCAGCAGTGTTATCGTTCAGAATTCACCCCTCCACTTT
TRBV25-1	.	TRBJ2-7	CASSERYEQYF	TGTGCCAGCAGTGAGCGTTACGAGCAGTACTTC
TRBV5-4	.	TRBJ1-2	CASSLAAGPKNYGYTF	TGTGCCAGCAGCTTGGCGGCGGGACCGAAAAACTATGGCTACACCTTC
TRBV13	.	TRBJ1-1	CASSRSRQGRAEAFF	TGTGCCAGCAGCCGGAGTCGTCAGGGAAGGGCTGAAGCTTTCTTT
TRBV19	TRBD1	TRBJ1-3	CASSIAGTGRFAGNTIYF	TGTGCCAGTAGTATAGCCGGGACAGGACGTTTTGCTGGAAACACCATATATTTT
TRBV5-1	.	TRBJ2-7	CASSFGGNSYEQYF	TGCGCCAGCAGCTTTGGCGGGAACTCCTACGAGCAGTACTTC
TRBV6-1	.	TRBJ1-4	CASSEASGWMVEGTNEKLFF	TGTGCCAGCAGTGAAGCTTCGGGCTGGATGGTGGAGGGAACTAATGAAAAACTGTTTTTT
TRBV15	TRBD2	TRBJ2-7	CATSQTSGRRGEQYF	TGTGCCACCAGCCAAACAAGCGGGAGAAGAGGCGAGCAGTACTTC
TRBV18	.	TRBJ1-1	CASSPIKQREAFF	TGTGCCAGCTCACCGATTAAACAGAGAGAAGCTTTCTTT
TRBV29-1	.	TRBJ1-2	CSVERSGAQDYGYTF	TGCAGCGTTGAACGGTCTGGGGCGCAGGACTATGGCTACACCTTC
TRBV7-9	.	TRBJ1-4	CASSLYRDNEKLFF	TGTGCCAGCAGCTTATACAGGGATAATGAAAAACTGTTTTTT
TRBV7-2	.	TRBJ1-5	CASSLEFYSNQPQHF	TGTGCCAGCAGCTTAGAATTCTATAGCAATCAGCCCCAGCATTTT
TRBV4-3	.	TRBJ1-6	CASSQDDAGSPLHF	TGCGCCAGCAGCCAAGACGACGCGGGTTCACCCCTCCACTTT
TRBV19	.	TRBJ1-3	CASSISPQGFGNTIYF	TGTGCCAGTAGTATTAGCCCCCAGGGATTCGGAAACACCATATATTTT
TRBV4-1	TRBD1	TRBJ2-7	CASSQATAAGTGDYF	TGCGCCAGCAGCCAAGCAACTGCTGCCGGGACAGGAGACTACTTC
TRBV5-5	.	TRBJ2-3	CASSLAGTSTDTQYF	TGTGCCAGCAGCTTGGCCGGGACTAGCACAGATACGCAGTATTTT
TRBV6-5	.	TRBJ1-1	CASSYSLGELNTEAFF	TGTGCCAGCAGTTACTCTTTAGGAGAACTCAACACTGAAGCTTTCTTT
TRBV5-4	.	TRBJ2-1	CASSLWAGNEQFF	TGTGCCAGCAGCTTGTGGGCAGGAAATGAGCAGTTCTTC
TRBV29-1	.	TRBJ2-2	CSVVSLGQGKDTGELFF	TGCAGCGTTGTATCTCTGGGGCAGGGTAAAGACACCGGGGAGCTGTTTTTT
TRBV5-1	TRBD2	TRBJ2-1	CASSLGPSGGANEQFF	TGCGCCAGCAGCTTGGGGCCTAGCGGGGGGGCCAATGAGCAGTTCTTC
TRBV28	TRBD2	TRBJ2-3	CASTSGSRDTQYF	TGTGCCAGTACTAGCGGTAGTCGGGATACGCAGTATTTT
TRBV19	TRBD1	TRBJ1-5	CAVRDRRQGNQPQHF	TGTGCCGTACGGGACAGGAGACAAGGCAATCAGCCCCAGCATTTT
TRBV19	.	TRBJ1-5	CASSAQGPARNQPQHF	TGTGCCAGTAGTGCCCAGGGGCCGGCAAGGAATCAGCCCCAGCATTTT